Below are 29 T cell receptor beta chains sequenced from a single sample in a study of beta chain features in type 1 diabetes. Every bit of the isolated RNA underwent reverse transcription, so sequencing read expressed TCRB transcripts. Profiled with immunoSEQ multiplex PCR; TCRdb holds only in-frame clones, not every one. The profile shows roughly 140,000 clones, over 7.5% of them singletons. The material sequenced was central memory CD4+ T cells from blood. The receptors shown here come from a man between 18 and 35 years old in good health.

The chain uses TRBV28 and TRBJ2-1, with TRBD2 matching over 7 bases. The CDR3 has 15 amino acids. CDR1 and CDR2 (germline): MDHEN, SYDVKM. J was trimmed by 7 bases and V by 2 bases; bases with no gene match: 8. The CDR3 loop reads CASSLLGLAVNEQFF. CDR3 DNA sequence: TGTGCCAGCAGTTTACTTGGCCTAGCGGTTAATGAGCAGTTCTTC.

This rearrangement joins TRBV2 to TRBJ1-4, with TRBD1 identical over 8 bases. This CDR3 comprises 15 residues. The V gene end was trimmed by 2 bases and the J gene end by 5 bases; junction bases not matched to a gene: 4. The germline V gene encodes CDR1 SNHLY and CDR2 FYNNEI. This CDR3 reads CASSERTGRNEKLFF. DNA of the CDR3: TGTGCCAGCAGTGAACGGACAGGGCGAAATGAAAAACTGTTTTTT. Together with reference TRBV2 and TRBJ1-4, the CDR3 gives the full variable domain: EPEVTQTPSHQVTQMGQEVILRCVPISNHLYFYWYRQILGQKVEFLVSFYNNEISEKSEIFDDQFSVERPDGSNFTLKIRSTKLEDSAMYFCASSERTGRNEKLFFGSGTQLSVL.

This clone was seen more than once but under ten times. V usage is TRBV7-2 and J usage is TRBJ2-1; TRBD2 agrees at 7 bases. The V gene's germline CDR1 is SGHTA and CDR2 FQGNSA. The CDR3 totals 14 residues. Germline trimming cut 10 bases from V and 14 bases from J; bases unmatched to any gene: 20. The CDR3 reads CATTPLGGGANKFF. For the CDR3, the DNA is TGTGCCACCACTCCTCTGGGGGGGGGTGCGAATAAGTTCTTC.

A few counts support this clone. The chain combines TRBV5-4 with TRBJ2-3; 7 bases fit TRBD2. V lost 2 bases to trimming and J lost 0 bases; unmatched junction nucleotides: 3. Germline V lookup: CDR1 SGHNT, CDR2 YYREEE (reference sequence). This CDR3 region has 15 residues. The CDR3 DNA follows: TGTGCCAGCAGCTTCGCGGGAGACAGCACAGATACGCAGTATTTT. Protein sequence: CASSFAGDSTDTQYF.

V is TRBV7-9 and J is TRBJ2-6; D gene uncertain. The CDR3 covers 14 residues. Trimming took off 5 bases at V and 0 bases at J, with 5 bases between the two ends. Germline V gives CDR1 SEHNR, CDR2 FQNEAQ (reference sequence). The CDR3 DNA sequence: TGTGCCAGCAGCAATATCTCTGGGGCCAACGTCCTGACTTTC. Translated: CASSNISGANVLTF.

This clone was seen ten or more times. The rearrangement links TRBV11-1 to TRBJ2-3, with 8 bases that match TRBD1. The CDR3 spans 16 residues. Unmatched junction bases numbered 13, after V lost 5 bases and J lost 6 bases. Per the germline V gene, CDR1 is SGHAT and CDR2 is FQDESV (reference sequence). The CDR3, as DNA: TGTGCCAGCAGCCCATGGGACAGGTCCCAGGTGGATACGCAGTATTTT. Residues: CASSPWDRSQVDTQYF.

The chain carries TRBV5-8 and TRBJ2-1; 8 positions match TRBD2. The CDR3 totals 12 residues. The J segment lost 12 bases and the V segment lost 4 bases, leaving 6 bases of the junction unmatched. Germline V gene data show CDR1 as SGHTS and CDR2 as YDEGEE. The CDR3: CASSGAGGAQFF. The CDR3 DNA reads TGTGCCAGCAGCGGAGCCGGGGGGGCGCAGTTCTTC. Looking up the rest from reference TRBV5-8 and TRBJ2-1 gives the full variable domain: EAGVTQSPTHLIKTRGQQATLRCSPISGHTSVYWYQQALGLGLQFLLWYDEGEERNRGNFPPRFSGRQFPNYSSELNVNALELEDSALYLCASSGAGGAQFFGPGTRLTVL.

This chain links TRBV9 with TRBJ2-5; TRBD2 matches at 9 bases. After removal of 6 bases from V and 4 bases from J, the junction contained 16 bases not matched to a gene. This CDR3 region has 17 residues. CDR1 is SGDLS, CDR2 YYNGEE, per germline. CDR3 in DNA: TGTGCCAGCACTGAGGGGGCTGGCGGGGGGGCCCCAGAGACCCAGTACTTC. Translating it yields CASTEGAGGGAPETQYF.

The gene calls are TRBV7-2 and TRBJ1-2; D is unclear. The CDR3 length is 13 residues. Germline CDR1 and CDR2: SGHTA and FQGNSA. The V end lost 4 bases, the J end lost 6 bases, and 12 bases lay between the germline ends. The CDR3 protein is CASSYPAGDGYTF. The CDR3 DNA reads as TGTGCCAGCAGCTACCCCGCGGGTGATGGCTACACCTTC.

This clone came up a few times. This chain connects TRBV5-8 to TRBJ2-5, with 8 positions matching TRBD1. The CDR3 covers 13 residues. Trimming removed 4 bases from V and 3 bases from J; junction bases left unmatched: 2. Germline assignment: CDR1 SGHTS and CDR2 YDEGEE. The CDR3 DNA reads TGTGCCAGCAGCACGGACAGGGAAGAGACCCAGTACTTC. As protein: CASSTDREETQYF.

This clone was seen a few times. The chain uses TRBV6-4 and TRBJ2-3, with 8 bases lining up with TRBD1. From germline, CDR1 is MRHNA and CDR2 SNTAGT. There are 14 residues in the CDR3. With V trimmed by 0 bases and J by 4 bases, 0 bases remained unmatched. This CDR3 reads CASSDSQGADTQYF. DNA for the CDR3: TGTGCCAGCAGTGACTCACAGGGGGCAGATACGCAGTATTTT.

There are many counts of this clone. This chain connects TRBV27 to TRBJ2-1, with D tentatively TRBD1 (5 bases). Per germline, CDR1 MNHEY and CDR2 SMNVEV (reference sequence). The CDR3 extends over 13 amino acids. Deletions cut 2 bases from V and 4 bases from J, with 6 bases between. CDR3 in amino acids: CASSLRQYNEQFF. The DNA of the CDR3 is TGTGCCAGCAGTTTACGACAGTACAATGAGCAGTTCTTC.

This clone was found many times. Other DNA sequences in the same sample also yield this CDR3. The chain combines TRBV7-3 with TRBJ2-5; D is perhaps TRBD2 (5 bases). The CDR3 runs 14 residues. The V end lost 4 bases, the J end lost 1 base, and 10 bases lay between the germline ends. From germline, CDR1 is SGHTA and CDR2 FQGTGA. The CDR3, as DNA: TGTGCCAGCAGCTCAGTTGGAGGCCAAGAGACCCAGTACTTC. Amino acid sequence: CASSSVGGQETQYF.

This clone was seen ten or more times. The V call is TRBV14, the J call TRBJ1-2; D is unclear. The V end lost 0 bases, the J end lost 5 bases, and 13 bases lay between the germline ends. The germline CDR1 and CDR2 sequences are SGHDN and FVKESK. This CDR3 contains 15 residues. The CDR3 bases are TGTGCCAGCAGCCAAGATGTCCGGGTTGGGTATGGCTACACCTTC. Protein product: CASSQDVRVGYGYTF.

The V and J genes are TRBV18 and TRBJ2-5; the D is unclear. The V gene's germline CDR1 is KGHSH and CDR2 LQKENI. The CDR3 totals 11 residues. V was trimmed by 8 bases and J by 2 bases, leaving 6 bases between them. This CDR3 is CASREQETQYF. CDR3 coding DNA: TGTGCCAGCCGAGAGCAAGAGACCCAGTACTTC.

The V call is TRBV19, the J call TRBJ2-7; 12 positions agree with TRBD1. J lost 1 base, V lost 1 base, and 8 bases had no gene match. Germline V gene data show CDR1 as LNHDA and CDR2 as SQIVND (reference sequence). The CDR3 sequence is 18 residues long. The CDR3 region has the DNA TGTGCCAGTAGTATAGCTGGGACAGGGGGCGGAAAGTCCTACGAGCAGTACTTC. Protein: CASSIAGTGGGKSYEQYF.

In its sample, this clone was seen many times. The chain recombines TRBV29-1 with TRBJ2-3; D is possibly TRBD2 (6 bases). Germline V gene sequence: CDR1 SQVTM, CDR2 ANQGSEA. The V and J ends lost 4 bases and 2 bases respectively, with 10 bases between them. This CDR3 spans 13 amino acids. This chain's CDR3 is CSVVGGATDTQYF. The CDR3 region has the DNA TGCAGCGTTGTAGGAGGGGCCACAGATACGCAGTATTTT.

The chain uses TRBV28 and TRBJ2-1, with 9 positions matching TRBD1. The CDR3 spans 14 residues. The V segment lost 3 bases and the J segment 6 bases; nucleotides outside the gene matches: 3. From germline, CDR1 is MDHEN and CDR2 SYDVKM. CDR3 nucleotide sequence: TGTGCCAGCAGTTTCCCGACAGGGGGCAATGAGCAGTTCTTC. This encodes CASSFPTGGNEQFF.

This clone was observed many times. The chain couples TRBV30 to TRBJ1-6; D is unresolved. Trimming took 0 bases from V and 8 from J, leaving 5 bases between them. The CDR3 is 12 residues long. Germline CDR1 and CDR2: GTSNPN and SVGIG (reference sequence). CDR3 protein: CAWSVPDSPLHF. CDR3 sequence (DNA): TGTGCCTGGAGTGTACCGGATTCACCCCTCCACTTT.

The V and J genes are TRBV9 and TRBJ2-7, with 7 bases identical to TRBD1. Germline CDR1 and CDR2: SGDLS and YYNGEE. This CDR3 is 14 amino acids long. Trimming took 4 bases from V and 1 from J; bases not matched to a gene: 5. The CDR3: CASSPGTASYEQYF. CDR3 in DNA: TGTGCCAGCAGCCCCGGGACAGCTTCCTACGAGCAGTACTTC. Looking up the rest from reference TRBV9 and TRBJ2-7 gives the full variable domain: DSGVTQTPKHLITATGQRVTLRCSPRSGDLSVYWYQQSLDQGLQFLIQYYNGEERAKGNILERFSAQQFPDLHSELNLSSLELGDSALYFCASSPGTASYEQYFGPGTRLTVT.

This clone has just a few counts. This sequence joins TRBV28 and TRBJ1-1; 9 nucleotides line up with TRBD1. The germline V gene has CDR1 MDHEN and CDR2 SYDVKM. V lost 5 bases to trimming and J lost 1 base; unmatched junction nucleotides: 5. The CDR3 totals 15 residues. CDR3 in amino acids: CASSTTGGENTEAFF. DNA of the CDR3: TGTGCCAGCAGTACTACAGGGGGCGAGAACACTGAAGCTTTCTTT.

This sequence joins TRBV4-1 and TRBJ2-6; 8 bases match TRBD1. The CDR3 has 17 residues. CDR1 MGHRA and CDR2 YSYEKL come from the germline V gene. J gave up 0 bases and V 4 bases, and 5 bases lay outside the gene matches. This CDR3 is CASSPGQVRSGANVLTF. The CDR3 DNA follows: TGCGCCAGCAGCCCGGGACAGGTCCGCTCTGGGGCCAACGTCCTGACTTTC.

The CDR3 spells CASRDKLSGANVLTF. The CDR3 bases are TGTGCCAGCCGAGATAAGCTATCTGGGGCCAACGTCCTGACTTTC. V and J are TRBV11-1 and TRBJ2-6; D gene unclear. V lost 8 bases to trimming and J lost 1 base, with 12 bases between them. In germline, CDR1 is SGHAT, CDR2 FQDESV (reference sequence). The CDR3 loop spans 15 amino acids.

In this sample, this clone turned up a few times. The V call is TRBV30, the J call TRBJ2-7; D possibly corresponds to TRBD2 (7 bases). V shed 0 bases and J shed 7 bases, with 25 bases lying between them. The germline CDR1 and CDR2 sequences are GTSNPN and SVGIG (reference sequence). This CDR3 has 17 residues. Written as DNA, the CDR3 is TGTGCCTGGAGTGTACAAGGGGGGGCTCAGCGGGGAGTGGAGCAGTACTTC. This sequence encodes CAWSVQGGAQRGVEQYF.

This clone has more than one count but fewer than ten. CDR3 coding DNA: TGCGCCAGCAGCCAAGATCTACGGGACAGGGATGGATTTGGCTACACCTTC. It specifies CASSQDLRDRDGFGYTF. J is TRBJ1-2 and V is TRBV4-3; TRBD1 matches 9 bases. CDR3 length equals 17 residues. Germline values: CDR1 LGHNA, CDR2 YSLEER. J lost 7 bases, V lost 0 bases, and 12 bases had no gene match.

In its sample, this clone was seen many times. V gene TRBV5-4 combines with J gene TRBJ2-5; 7 nucleotides agree with TRBD1. After removal of 3 bases from V and 7 bases from J, the junction contained 9 bases not matched to a gene. The germline V gene encodes CDR1 SGHNT and CDR2 YYREEE (reference sequence). There are 14 residues in the CDR3. CDR3 bases: TGTGCCAGCAGCTACGACAGGGCCGGCGGGACCCAGTACTTC. Its translation: CASSYDRAGGTQYF.

This clone was seen more than once but under ten times. The gene calls are TRBV27 and TRBJ1-2, with no clear D. The CDR3 length is 16 residues. V lost 3 bases and J lost 3, with 17 bases in between. Germline CDR1 is MNHEY and CDR2 is SMNVEV (reference sequence). For the CDR3, the DNA is TGTGCCAGCAGTTTTCTCGTCGATCCAGGCCACTATGGCTACACCTTC. It specifies CASSFLVDPGHYGYTF.

V usage is TRBV4-3 and J usage is TRBJ2-5; 9 bases fit TRBD2. With V trimmed by 3 bases and J by 5 bases, 16 bases remained unmatched. The CDR3 is made up of 18 amino acids. The germline gives CDR1 LGHNA, CDR2 YSLEER. The CDR3 region is CASSQDAAGGHFWETQYF. CDR3 nucleotides: TGCGCCAGCAGCCAGGACGCGGCGGGGGGGCATTTCTGGGAGACCCAGTACTTC.

This clone was counted many times. The chain is built from TRBV18 and TRBJ1-1; no definite D call. V was pared by 0 bases and J by 8 bases, with 16 bases between. The CDR3 is made up of 15 amino acids. CDR1 is KGHSH and CDR2 is LQKENI in the germline V gene. CDR3: CASSPPPVGGTEAFF. CDR3 bases: TGTGCCAGCTCACCACCTCCAGTCGGAGGTACCGAAGCTTTCTTT.